One sample yielded the 10 T cell receptor beta chains listed below, sequenced in a study of blood T cell repertoires in COVID-19. Here immunoSEQ multiplex PCR was the method, and the copy in TCRdb shows in-frame clones only, minus some. The top ten clones hold approximately 12% of a sample with around 180,000 clones, under 85% of them seen once. The sample was PBMCs or T cells enriched from blood (not recorded which). The source is a man aged 50 or older who had recovered from COVID-19.

Notes on this clone: The junction departs from germline at one end; a sequencing error may be responsible. The rearrangement uses TRBV6-2 or TRBV6-3 and TRBJ1-2; D is perhaps TRBD1 (6 bases). The CDR3 extends over 11 amino acids. The germline V gene encodes CDR1 MNHEY and CDR2 SVGEGT. The CDR3 nucleotides are TGTGCCAGCAGTTACCCCACAGGGACCGACTTC. This gives the protein CASSYPTGTDF.

The V and J genes are TRBV7-9 and TRBJ1-1, with D unresolved. The V and J ends lost 3 bases and 4 bases respectively, with 12 bases between them. Per the germline V gene, CDR1 is SEHNR and CDR2 is FQNEAQ (reference sequence). The CDR3 has 14 residues. CDR3: CASSLTPSATEAFF. Here the CDR3 DNA reads TGTGCCAGCAGCTTGACTCCCTCGGCCACTGAAGCTTTCTTT.

J is TRBJ2-3 and V is TRBV19, with D unresolved. Germline CDR1 is LNHDA and CDR2 is SQIVND (reference sequence). Trimming left V 9 bases short and J 1 base short, with 11 bases between. The CDR3 runs to 13 residues. The CDR3: CASRPPRTDTQYF. The CDR3 DNA follows: TGTGCCAGCAGGCCCCCTCGCACAGATACGCAGTATTTT.

The chain combines TRBV5-1 with TRBJ2-7; 7 bases fit TRBD1. The CDR3 sequence is 15 residues long. Trimming removed 3 bases from V and 3 bases from J; junction bases left unmatched: 9. Germline values: CDR1 SGHRS, CDR2 YFSETQ. The CDR3, as DNA: TGCGCCAGCAGCTCCAATACCGGGACAGTCTACGAGCAGTACTTC. Translated: CASSSNTGTVYEQYF. Variable domain in full (rest from reference TRBV5-1 and TRBJ2-7): KAGVTQTPRYLIKTRGQQVTLSCSPISGHRSVSWYQQTPGQGLQFLFEYFSETQRNKGNFPGRFSGRQFSNSRSEMNVSTLELGDSALYLCASSSNTGTVYEQYFGPGTRLTVT.

This chain connects TRBV14 to TRBJ1-2, with D possibly being TRBD1 (5 bases). Trimming shortened V by 1 base and J by 8 bases, and 14 bases separated the two germline ends. The CDR3 is 14 residues long. CDR1 SGHDN and CDR2 FVKESK come from the germline V gene. The CDR3 DNA sequence: TGTGCCAGCAGCCAAGTTAGGGGAATTGGGGGCTACACCTTC. It translates to CASSQVRGIGGYTF.

The chain uses TRBV18 and TRBJ1-2; 8 nucleotides agree with TRBD1. Germline trimming cut 3 bases from V and 5 bases from J; bases unmatched to any gene: 5. Per the germline V gene, CDR1 is KGHSH and CDR2 is LQKENI. The CDR3 covers 14 residues. The CDR3 DNA sequence: TGTGCCAGCTCACCCGGGCAGGGGGCGTATGGCTACACCTTC. This sequence encodes CASSPGQGAYGYTF. Based on the CDR3 plus reference TRBV18 and TRBJ1-2, the full variable domain is NAGVMQNPRHLVRRRGQEARLRCSPMKGHSHVYWYRQLPEEGLKFMVYLQKENIIDESGMPKERFSAEFPKEGPSILRIQQVVRGDSAAYFCASSPGQGAYGYTFGSGTRLTVV.

The chain recombines TRBV30 with TRBJ1-1; TRBD1 aligns across 7 bases. The V and J ends lost 7 bases and 1 base, in that order; junction bases with no gene match: 9. The germline CDR1 and CDR2 sequences are GTSNPN and SVGIG (reference sequence). There are 14 residues in the CDR3. As DNA, the CDR3 is TGTGCCTTTGACAGGGACGGTTGGAACACTGAAGCTTTCTTT. Its protein product is CAFDRDGWNTEAFF.

The chain recombines TRBV5-1 with TRBJ2-7; D not resolved. The CDR3 consists of 14 residues. The V and J ends lost 0 bases and 0 bases respectively, with 7 bases between them. Germline V gene sequence: CDR1 SGHRS, CDR2 YFSETQ. CDR3 loop: CASSLVETSYEQYF. CDR3 nucleotides: TGCGCCAGCAGCTTGGTAGAAACCTCCTACGAGCAGTACTTC.

The chain is built from TRBV5-1 and TRBJ2-5, with D uncertain. Between the trimmed V and J ends, which lost 0 bases and 5 bases, there was a span of 8 bases. There are 13 residues in the CDR3. Looked up from germline, CDR1 is SGHRS and CDR2 is YFSETQ. The CDR3, as DNA: TGCGCCAGCAGCTTGGAGTTCGGGGAGACCCAGTACTTC. It translates to CASSLEFGETQYF.

The rearrangement joins TRBV29-1 to TRBJ1-1; 7 nucleotides align to TRBD1. The germline V gene has CDR1 SQVTM and CDR2 ANQGSEA. V shed 8 bases and J 0 bases; nucleotides not matched to a gene: 12. This CDR3 region has 15 residues. Here the CDR3 reads CSTDRERRMNTEAFF. In DNA, the CDR3 is TGCAGCACTGACAGGGAAAGGAGGATGAACACTGAAGCTTTCTTT.